This is a list of T cell receptor beta chains from one sample in a study of blood T cell repertoires in COVID-19. Assay used: immunoSEQ multiplex PCR; TCRdb lists only in-frame clones, some missing. The sample holds 150,000 to 200,000 clones; approximately 85% are singletons and the top ten take 7.5% to 9.5%. The sample consisted of peripheral blood. These receptors were obtained from a woman aged 60-75 years with acute or convalescent COVID-19. Each CDR3 is given with its conserved first and last residue. Expanded clones are given a class, and other clones once, few, many or no size at all.

CDR3aa: CASSLRPEAETQYF; v_gene: TRBV7-9; j_gene: TRBJ2-5; abundance: few; len: 14
CDR3aa: CASSLGGGAKTEAFF; v_gene: TRBV7-9; j_gene: TRBJ1-1; abundance: -; len: 15
CDR3aa: CASSLGLTGNTIYF; v_gene: TRBV28; j_gene: TRBJ1-3; abundance: -; len: 14
CDR3aa: CASSLEGVGEKLFF; v_gene: TRBV5-1; j_gene: TRBJ1-4; abundance: -; len: 14
CDR3aa: CASTPSGTGVGTEAFF; v_gene: TRBV10-2; j_gene: TRBJ1-1; abundance: -; len: 16
CDR3aa: CASTSSRDSLGINTQYF; v_gene: TRBV28; j_gene: TRBJ2-3; abundance: once; len: 17
CDR3aa: CASGAREATGELFF; v_gene: TRBV9; j_gene: TRBJ2-2; abundance: -; len: 14
CDR3aa: CASSLRGHGYTF; v_gene: TRBV11-3; j_gene: TRBJ1-2; abundance: -; len: 12
CDR3aa: CASRQVSNQPQHF; v_gene: TRBV10-3; j_gene: TRBJ1-5; abundance: -; len: 13
CDR3aa: CASSPGRGLGKETQYF; v_gene: TRBV3-1/TRBV3-2; j_gene: TRBJ2-5; abundance: -; len: 16
CDR3aa: CATSDPLTGEGNQPQHF; v_gene: TRBV24-1; j_gene: TRBJ1-5; abundance: -; len: 17
CDR3aa: CASSLGAELGYGYTF; v_gene: TRBV28; j_gene: TRBJ1-2; abundance: few; len: 15
CDR3aa: CASRTYGGKLFF; v_gene: TRBV27; j_gene: TRBJ1-4; abundance: -; len: 12
CDR3aa: CASTTQLNQPQHF; v_gene: TRBV12-3/TRBV12-4; j_gene: TRBJ1-5; abundance: -; len: 13
CDR3aa: CASSLARQDEAFF; v_gene: TRBV28; j_gene: TRBJ1-1; abundance: -; len: 13
CDR3aa: CASPPNGGQETQYF; v_gene: TRBV6-5; j_gene: TRBJ2-5; abundance: -; len: 14
CDR3aa: CASSRALSYEQYF; v_gene: TRBV19; j_gene: TRBJ2-7; abundance: -; len: 13
CDR3aa: CASSPQGSDEQFF; v_gene: TRBV12-3/TRBV12-4; j_gene: TRBJ2-1; abundance: few; len: 13
CDR3aa: CASSQVSGGGEQFF; v_gene: TRBV4-1; j_gene: TRBJ2-1; abundance: -; len: 14
CDR3aa: CASSLAGTSGSTDTQYF; v_gene: TRBV11-3; j_gene: TRBJ2-3; abundance: -; len: 17
CDR3aa: CASSFQGPGTGTTIYF; v_gene: TRBV6-5; j_gene: TRBJ1-3; abundance: -; len: 16
CDR3aa: CASSLPTSGNPYNEQFF; v_gene: TRBV21-1; j_gene: TRBJ2-1; abundance: -; len: 17
CDR3aa: CASSLPRVPNEQFF; v_gene: TRBV5-4; j_gene: TRBJ2-1; abundance: -; len: 14
CDR3aa: CSVAQGHEQYF; v_gene: TRBV29-1; j_gene: TRBJ2-7; abundance: -; len: 11
CDR3aa: CAWNGGASYGYTF; v_gene: TRBV30; j_gene: TRBJ1-2; abundance: -; len: 13
CDR3aa: CSVDQGDNYGYTF; v_gene: TRBV29-1; j_gene: TRBJ1-2; abundance: once; len: 13
CDR3aa: CASSSRTEAFF; v_gene: TRBV6-5; j_gene: TRBJ1-1; abundance: -; len: 11
CDR3aa: CASSPQGDYGYTF; v_gene: TRBV19; j_gene: TRBJ1-2; abundance: few; len: 13
CDR3aa: CASSRQGAIPFSSYNEQFF; v_gene: TRBV7-8; j_gene: TRBJ2-1; abundance: few; len: 19
CDR3aa: CASSLAGQSSYEQYF; v_gene: TRBV3-1/TRBV3-2; j_gene: TRBJ2-7; abundance: once; len: 15
CDR3aa: CASSEARGGNSPLHF; v_gene: TRBV2; j_gene: TRBJ1-6; abundance: -; len: 15
CDR3aa: CASSPPWEDEQYF; v_gene: TRBV18; j_gene: TRBJ2-7; abundance: -; len: 13
CDR3aa: CATSRGRDYGYTF; v_gene: TRBV15; j_gene: TRBJ1-2; abundance: -; len: 13
CDR3aa: CASRIRDRAQETQYF; v_gene: TRBV5-1; j_gene: TRBJ2-5; abundance: -; len: 15
CDR3aa: CASSSGLSGSGELFF; v_gene: TRBV5-1; j_gene: TRBJ2-2; abundance: -; len: 15
CDR3aa: CASSYSWRGSYEQYF; v_gene: TRBV6-5; j_gene: TRBJ2-7; abundance: -; len: 15
CDR3aa: CASSPGTGVIGEQFF; v_gene: TRBV7-3; j_gene: TRBJ2-1; abundance: -; len: 15
CDR3aa: CASRATGSNSPLHF; v_gene: TRBV28; j_gene: TRBJ1-6; abundance: once; len: 14
CDR3aa: CASSPSGIAGAADTQYF; v_gene: TRBV5-1; j_gene: TRBJ2-3; abundance: -; len: 17
CDR3aa: CASIYDGLGGAYNEQFF; v_gene: TRBV2; j_gene: TRBJ2-1; abundance: -; len: 17